This T cell receptor (beta chain) appears in the sequencing data of a study of control samples from healthy donors and cancer patients. The table came from immunoSEQ multiplex PCR; TCRdb's copy has only in-frame clones and leaves some out. Of 100,000 to 150,000 clones listed, 80% to 90% are singletons. Looked up from germline, CDR1 is MDHEN and CDR2 is SYDVKM. This CDR3 region has 14 residues. Trimming removed 9 bases from V and 3 bases from J, with 18 bases in between. The sequencing input was blood. This TCR derives from a man in his forties in good health. V and J are TRBV28 and TRBJ2-7; perhaps D is TRBD1 or TRBD2 (6 bases each). CDR3 nucleotide sequence: TGTGCCAGTAAATTTAGAGGGGGGTTCTACGAGCAGTACTTC. Protein: CASKFRGGFYEQYF.